The 27 T cell receptor beta chains below were found in one sample sequenced in a study of blood T cell repertoires in COVID-19 (dated by TCRdb to 2018 to 2021). Library preparation used the immunoSEQ multiplex PCR assay. Entries here come from immuneACCESS through TCRdb and include only in-frame sequences with V and J called. Some clones fail to appear in such tables; in the studies checked, an unresolved V gene covers under half of the shortfall, and the cause of the remainder is unknown. A total of some 270,000 clones appear in this sample, about nine tenths of them only once. Jointly, the top ten make up 2.2% of the sample. Source material: peripheral blood. These receptors were obtained from a man aged 50 or older with acute or convalescent COVID-19.

The J gene is TRBJ2-3, the V gene TRBV10-1, with D unclear. The CDR3 runs 13 residues. Trimming cost V 3 bases and J 4 bases, with 8 bases left between them. Germline lookup yields CDR1 WNHNN and CDR2 SYGVQD (reference sequence). As DNA, the CDR3 is TGCGCCAGCAGTGACCGGGTGGCAGATACGCAGTATTTT. This sequence encodes CASSDRVADTQYF.

V is TRBV30 and J is TRBJ1-6; TRBD1 aligns across 7 bases. The ends lost 2 bases at V and 7 bases at J; junction bases unmatched: 5. The CDR3 runs 14 residues. Germline values: CDR1 GTSNPN, CDR2 SVGIG (reference sequence). The CDR3 sequence: CAWSQGVTNSPLHF. The CDR3 DNA sequence: TGTGCCTGGAGTCAGGGGGTTACCAATTCACCCCTCCACTTT.

V and J are TRBV6-1 and TRBJ2-7; no firm D call. Germline loops: CDR1 MNHNS, CDR2 SASEGT. V lost 2 bases and J 6 bases, leaving 5 bases between the germline ends. CDR3 length: 11 amino acids. The CDR3 region is CASSERSEQYF. The CDR3 DNA reads as TGTGCCAGCAGTGAAAGGAGCGAGCAGTACTTC.

This clone was recorded a few times. The V call is TRBV5-8, the J call TRBJ2-7, with 13 bases lining up with TRBD2. Germline-derived CDR1 and CDR2 are SGHTS and YDEGEE. V was pared by 5 bases and J by 0 bases, with 5 bases of the junction left unmatched. The CDR3 consists of 16 residues. CDR3 sequence (DNA): TGTGCCAGCAGGGGACTAGCGGGGCCGAGCTCCTACGAGCAGTACTTC. This translates into CASRGLAGPSSYEQYF.

This clone showed up just once. The rearrangement uses TRBV12-3 or TRBV12-4 and TRBJ1-2; a weak D match, TRBD1 (6 bases). Trimming stripped 3 bases from V and 8 bases from J, with 10 bases between. The CDR3 length is 12 residues. The CDR3 region has the DNA TGTGCCAGCAGTTTCGACAGGTACGGCTACACCTTC. This encodes CASSFDRYGYTF.

Here the CDR3 DNA reads TGTGCCAGCTCACTGGGTTCAGGTGAAATCCAGCCCCAGCATTTT. It yields the protein CASSLGSGEIQPQHF. The rearrangement uses TRBV18 and TRBJ1-5, with D hard to call. V shed 4 bases and J shed 7 bases, with 17 bases lying between them. This CDR3 has 15 residues. The germline V gene encodes CDR1 KGHSH and CDR2 LQKENI.

Here the CDR3 DNA reads TGTGCCAGCAGTTTATTCGGACAGGGGCGGCTCGAGCAGTACTTC. Encoded protein: CASSLFGQGRLEQYF. This sequence joins TRBV27 and TRBJ2-7, with 9 nucleotides matching TRBD1. There are 15 residues in the CDR3. Trimming at V came to 1 base and at J to 6 bases, leaving 7 bases not matched to a gene. Germline V gene lookup returns CDR1 MNHEY and CDR2 SMNVEV (reference sequence).

The chain joins TRBV27 to TRBJ2-7; tentative D call: TRBD1 (6 bases). V lost 4 bases, J lost 3 bases, and 13 bases lay in between. CDR1 is MNHEY, CDR2 SMNVEV, per germline (reference sequence). The CDR3 totals 14 residues. CDR3 coding DNA: TGTGCCAGCAGTTACGGGACACATGTCTACGAGCAGTACTTC. It translates to CASSYGTHVYEQYF.

This clone was detected only a few times. The rearrangement joins TRBV5-1 to TRBJ2-3; 8 positions match TRBD2. The V and J ends lost 4 bases and 4 bases, in that order; junction bases with no gene match: 5. From germline, CDR1 is SGHRS and CDR2 YFSETQ. This CDR3 has 14 amino acids. The CDR3 nucleotides are TGCGCCAGCAGCGACGCGGGGGGATCAGATACGCAGTATTTT. This sequence encodes CASSDAGGSDTQYF.

The V and J genes are TRBV6-5 and TRBJ1-1; D unclear. CDR3 length: 14 residues. Germline V lookup: CDR1 MNHEY, CDR2 SVGAGI. With 2 bases removed from V and 0 bases from J, the gap between germline ends came to 7 bases. This CDR3 reads CASSYERVNTEAFF. The CDR3 DNA reads as TGTGCCAGCAGTTACGAAAGAGTGAACACTGAAGCTTTCTTT.

The chain is built from TRBV12-5 and TRBJ1-3; D not certain. Germline V gene data show CDR1 as LGHNT and CDR2 as FRNRAP. Trimming took 1 base from V and 3 from J, leaving 16 bases between them. This CDR3 comprises 17 residues. The CDR3 sequence: CASGLAPGSVVGNTIYF. In DNA form, the CDR3 reads TGTGCTAGTGGTTTGGCCCCTGGCAGCGTCGTTGGAAACACCATATATTTT.

The chain recombines TRBV6-5 with TRBJ1-1, with D tentatively TRBD1 (5 bases). Germline CDR1 MNHEY, CDR2 SVGAGI. The CDR3 runs 14 residues. Trimming shortened V by 7 bases and J by 2 bases, and 14 bases separated the two germline ends. CDR3: CASTTGGTNTEAFF. The DNA of the CDR3 is TGTGCCAGCACCACGGGGGGGACCAACACTGAAGCTTTCTTT.

The chain recombines TRBV6-5 with TRBJ1-3, with TRBD1 matching over 9 bases. This CDR3 region has 13 residues. J gave up 9 bases and V 5 bases, and 5 bases lay outside the gene matches. Germline CDR1 is MNHEY and CDR2 is SVGAGI. CDR3: CASSNGQGRTIYF. DNA for the CDR3: TGTGCCAGCAGTAACGGACAGGGGCGCACCATATATTTT.

The chain couples TRBV5-1 to TRBJ2-3, with TRBD2 as a possible D gene (6 bases). The V end lost 7 bases, the J end lost 2 bases, and 17 bases lay between the germline ends. This CDR3 contains 15 residues. Germline V gene sequence: CDR1 SGHRS, CDR2 YFSETQ. This chain's CDR3 is CASGWDSPVTDTQYF. In DNA form, the CDR3 reads TGCGCCAGCGGATGGGACTCCCCCGTCACAGATACGCAGTATTTT.

V gene TRBV2 combines with J gene TRBJ2-4; 7 positions match TRBD1. The germline CDR1 and CDR2 sequences are SNHLY and FYNNEI. This CDR3 region has 16 residues. Trimming removed 6 bases from V and 0 bases from J; junction bases left unmatched: 8. CDR3 DNA sequence: TGTGCCAGCAGGGGACAGCTCTCCTTAGCCAAAAACATTCAGTACTTC. Residues: CASRGQLSLAKNIQYF.

The V gene is TRBV12-5, the J gene TRBJ1-1, with TRBD1 matching 8 bases. The CDR3 totals 13 residues. With V trimmed by 1 base and J by 11 bases, 6 bases remained unmatched. CDR1 and CDR2 (germline): LGHNT, FRNRAP. For the CDR3, the DNA is TGTGCTAGTGGTTTGGAGACAGGGGTATACGCTTTCTTT. Translating gives CASGLETGVYAFF. The full variable domain, rest sourced from reference TRBV12-5 and TRBJ1-1, is DARVTQTPRHKVTEMGQEVTMRCQPILGHNTVFWYRQTMMQGLELLAYFRNRAPLDDSGMPKDRFSAEMPDATLATLKIQPSEPRDSAVYFCASGLETGVYAFFGQGTRLTVV.

A word on this clone: Other DNA sequences in this specimen translate into the identical CDR3. The chain has TRBV5-1 and TRBJ1-2; perhaps TRBD1 as D (5 bases). The CDR3 is 12 residues long. The germline CDR1 and CDR2 sequences are SGHRS and YFSETQ. Deletions cut 5 bases from V and 4 bases from J, with 9 bases between. CDR3 sequence (DNA): TGCGCCAGCAGTCAAGACAGCTATGGCTACACCTTC. Translated, it gives CASSQDSYGYTF.

V and J are TRBV29-1 and TRBJ2-2, with 8 positions matching TRBD1. The junction had 12 bases not matched to a gene; V was cut back by 8 bases and J by 4 bases. The CDR3 length is 15 residues. Germline CDR1 and CDR2: SQVTM and ANQGSEA. The CDR3 DNA sequence: TGCAGCACCACCGGACAGGGTGGAAGCACCGGGGAGCTGTTTTTT. Translating it yields CSTTGQGGSTGELFF.

This chain links TRBV7-4 with TRBJ1-2, with D possibly being TRBD1 (6 bases). The V and J ends lost 3 bases and 3 bases respectively, with 17 bases between them. The CDR3 sequence is 16 residues long. From germline, CDR1 is SGHVT and CDR2 SQSDAQ. This CDR3 reads CASSLIGGGRDYGYTF. Here the CDR3 DNA reads TGTGCCAGCAGCTTGATCGGCGGGGGGCGCGACTATGGCTACACCTTC.

The chain couples TRBV7-8 to TRBJ2-2; TRBD2 matches at 7 bases. CDR3 length equals 16 residues. V lost 5 bases, J lost 1 base, and 7 bases stayed unmatched. CDR1 is SGHVS and CDR2 is FQNEAQ in the germline V gene. The CDR3 DNA reads TGTGCCAGCAGCCGAGAATTAGCGGGGAACACCGGGGAGCTGTTTTTT. It is translated as CASSRELAGNTGELFF.

The chain joins TRBV6-9 to TRBJ2-1, with 9 bases lining up with TRBD1. Looked up from germline, CDR1 is MNHGY and CDR2 is SVAAGI. V lost 5 bases and J lost 3; bases outside the gene matches: 14. The CDR3 consists of 18 residues. CDR3 in amino acids: CASSNTRGGQGNYNEQFF. DNA for the CDR3: TGTGCCAGCAGTAATACTCGGGGTGGACAGGGGAACTACAATGAGCAGTTCTTC.

V usage is TRBV6-4 and J usage is TRBJ2-1; 8 positions agree with TRBD2. The length of the CDR3 is 17 residues. Germline CDR1 is MRHNA and CDR2 is SNTAGT. Trimming took 7 bases from V and 0 from J; bases not matched to a gene: 11. The CDR3 bases are TGTGCCAGCACCTCCCTGAGTAGCGGGGTCTCCTACAATGAGCAGTTCTTC. The encoded protein is CASTSLSSGVSYNEQFF.

V is TRBV6-5 and J is TRBJ2-1, with TRBD1 as a possible D gene (6 bases). CDR3 length: 14 residues. The germline V and J ends were trimmed by 4 bases and 5 bases, with 12 bases remaining between them. The germline V gene has CDR1 MNHEY and CDR2 SVGAGI. The CDR3 DNA reads as TGTGCCAGCAGTTGGCAGGGGCCCCACAATGAGCAGTTCTTC. Encoded protein: CASSWQGPHNEQFF.

The rearrangement joins TRBV15 to TRBJ1-4; TRBD1 agrees at 7 bases. Unmatched junction bases numbered 7, after V lost 1 base and J lost 8 bases. Germline V gives CDR1 LNHNV, CDR2 YYDKDF (reference sequence). The CDR3 has 15 amino acids. Here the CDR3 reads CATSRGTQGGEKLFF. The CDR3 bases are TGTGCCACCAGCAGAGGGACCCAGGGGGGCGAAAAACTGTTTTTT.

The chain combines TRBV7-6 with TRBJ2-2; D perhaps matches TRBD1 (6 bases). Trimming took 6 bases from V and 5 from J, leaving 19 bases between them. CDR3 length: 16 amino acids. The germline CDR1 and CDR2 sequences are SGHVS and FNYEAQ. The CDR3 sequence is CASSQLGTISTGELFF. CDR3 DNA sequence: TGTGCCAGCAGTCAGCTTGGGACAATAAGTACCGGGGAGCTGTTTTTT.

V usage is TRBV7-9 and J usage is TRBJ1-2, with 7 bases lining up with TRBD1. With V trimmed by 5 bases and J by 7 bases, 13 bases remained unmatched. Germline CDR1 is SEHNR and CDR2 is FQNEAQ (reference sequence). The CDR3 runs to 15 residues. The CDR3 is CASSPIDRDHSGYTF. Written as DNA, the CDR3 is TGTGCCAGCAGCCCTATCGACAGGGATCATAGTGGCTACACCTTC.

The chain links TRBV6-5 to TRBJ2-2; 9 nucleotides match TRBD1. The junction had 6 bases not matched to a gene; V was cut back by 6 bases and J by 4 bases. The CDR3 is made up of 15 amino acids. Germline-derived CDR1 and CDR2 are MNHEY and SVGAGI. The CDR3 DNA reads TGTGCCAGCAGAGTGGAGACAGGGGGCACCGGGGAGCTGTTTTTT. This encodes CASRVETGGTGELFF.